This T cell receptor beta chain was observed in a study of read filtering for tumor transcriptome and immune sequencing (dated by TCRdb to the early 2020s). A note on the overall study: The cohort was composed of about 18 male and 11 to 15 female patients, with a mean age of approximately 66 years and an age range of about 45 to 90. One of the main goals was to work out a read-filtering strategy for immune repertoire data, in particular whether clonotypes backed by only a single read should be removed. TCR-region mapped reads per sample ranged from about 4.05 to 11 million with IR-seq versus only about 85 to 1273 with RNA-seq. Under revised international staging, roughly 8 patients fell into R-ISS I, more than 15 into R-ISS II and about seven into R-ISS III. Using the same bone marrow samples, the study compared TCR repertoires obtained by targeted immune repertoire sequencing with those obtained by bulk whole-transcriptome sequencing. Whole-transcriptome libraries were prepared with the TruSeq RNA Access Library Prep Kit after DNase treatment. Here is what the overall study found, with its caveats: The sorted CD138-negative fraction was composed of a mixed bone marrow immune population rather than of purified T cells. IR-seq captured clonotypes at much higher depth and more reliably than RNA-seq, and smaller IR-seq throughput sufficed to identify most shared clonotypes. Single-read clonotypes made up about four fifths of clonotypes but approximately 3.5% of total reads in IR-seq, and 70% to 75% of clonotypes and 44.6% of reads in RNA-seq. Removing single-read clonotypes increased the correlation between IR-seq and RNA-seq shared clonotype proportions.

Bone marrow was sampled from every patient at the time of active disease. Bone marrow mononuclear cells were isolated by Ficoll-Hypaque density gradient centrifugation. Myeloma plasma cells were removed and CD138-negative cells were collected by negative selection after labeling with CD138 magnetic microbeads on a MACS separator. Flow cytometry with CD138 antibodies on an Attune NxT was used to check how pure the isolated cells were. TRIzol reagent was used to extract total RNA, and a NanoDrop spectrophotometer was used to quantify the extracted RNA. For each patient, the CD138-negative bone marrow sample underwent paired RNA-seq and IR-seq. The Immunoverse kit was used to build TCR libraries from approximately 410 ng RNA, with molecular barcoded adaptors covering alpha/delta and beta/gamma chains. TCR library preparation used the same RNA that went into transcriptome sequencing. An Illumina HiSeq 4000 with 2 x 150 cycles was used to sequence the TCR libraries. Regarding the original processing steps: With MiXCR, TCR reads were aligned to human V, D, J and C references and assembled into CDR3 clonotypes, with quality filtering and error correction included. The tcR package in R was used for analysis of clonotype counts and gene usage diversity. For inspection of raw mapping reads, RNA-seq reads were mapped by STAR aligner version 2.5.3a onto GRCh37 of the human genome. To test the effect of sequencing depth on detected clonotypes, IR-seq fastq files were randomly downsampled using Seqtk 1.3. TCRdb reanalyzed the raw reads on its own, using fastp at Q25 for trimming and MiXCR for clone calling, and kept in-frame beta chains. When rows share a CDR3 protein, they turn into one entry using the most common DNA and genes. These V and J calls originate from TCRdb's pipeline instead of the authors' own analysis. The sample table lists some 50,000 distinct CDR3 sequences, 20% of them with a count of one. About 40% of the sample belongs to the ten largest clones.

This clonotype has a count of ten or more. This receptor's antigen is unknown. No base quality information exists; no much larger clone differs at one position. This sequence originates from a donor at least 40 years old with multiple myeloma. The specimen sequenced was a population of CD138-negative cells sorted from bone marrow. The cell subset or site label, read with the paper, signifies: bone marrow mononuclear cells depleted of CD138+ plasma/myeloma cells by negative magnetic selection.

The nucleotides read TGTGCCAGCAGCTTAAGGCAGAACAATGAGCAGTTCTTC. Its coded protein is CASSLRQNNEQFF. The sequence joins TRBV7-2 to TRBJ2-1; the D segment cannot be called with confidence. V and J are truncated by 2 bases and 5 bases respectively, leaving an intervening sequence of 7 bases. From the cysteine through the phenylalanine, the CDR3 covers 13 amino acids. Only the CDR3 DNA is retained, 39 bases long and in frame from the first base. According to the germline V gene, CDR1 reads SGHTA and CDR2 reads FQGNSA.